These 15 T cell receptor beta chains came from one sample sequenced in a study of technical replicates of blood from several donors. Clones were sequenced by immunoSEQ multiplex PCR, and TCRdb holds only the in-frame ones, with some missing. The sample lists 81,000 or so clones; just over 95% were seen once. What was sequenced was T cells isolated from PBMCs. These receptors came from a human donor in good health.

This clone was observed a few times. The rearrangement joins TRBV14 to TRBJ1-2, with 7 bases that match TRBD1. CDR1 SGHDN and CDR2 FVKESK come from the germline V gene. The V segment lost 5 bases and the J segment 5 bases; nucleotides outside the gene matches: 8. This CDR3 region has 14 residues. CDR3 sequence: CASSEPGQQYGYTF. The CDR3 DNA sequence: TGTGCCAGCAGCGAACCGGGACAGCAATATGGCTACACCTTC.

The chain combines TRBV4-1 with TRBJ2-1; D might be TRBD2 (6 bases). This CDR3 is built from 17 residues. V was cut by 2 bases and J by 4 bases, with 18 bases left in between. The germline CDR1 and CDR2 sequences are MGHRA and YSYEKL. The CDR3 nucleotides read TGCGCCAGCAGCCAACACGGCGTAGGTGGGGGGTACAATGAGCAGTTCTTC. Translating it yields CASSQHGVGGGYNEQFF.

This clone showed up just once. The CDR3 reads CASSSLTGNTGELFF. The CDR3 coding sequence is TGTGCCAGCAGCTCCCTGACAGGGAACACCGGGGAGCTGTTTTTT. The chain has TRBV11-3 and TRBJ2-2, with a weak D call TRBD1 (6 bases). CDR1 is SGHNT, CDR2 YENEEA, per germline. The V end lost 4 bases, the J end lost 1 base, and 10 bases lay between the germline ends. This CDR3 is 15 amino acids long.

This chain uses TRBV21-1 with TRBJ2-2; the tabulated D call, TRBD1, remains unverified against the DNA. TRBV21-1 is a listed pseudogene. CDR3 length: 15 residues. The CDR3 region is CASRMGTGSWAVLFF. The DNA for the CDR3 is TGTGCCAGCAGGATGGGGACAGGGAGTTGGGCGGTGCTGTTTTTT.

The chain carries TRBV4-1 and TRBJ2-3; TRBD2 aligns across 8 bases. The ends lost 1 base at V and 6 bases at J; junction bases unmatched: 9. CDR1 is MGHRA, CDR2 YSYEKL, per germline. This CDR3 comprises 16 residues. This CDR3 reads CASSQVSGVPADTQYF. In nucleotides, the CDR3 is TGCGCCAGCAGCCAAGTTAGCGGGGTACCTGCGGATACGCAGTATTTT.

The chain combines TRBV4-2 with TRBJ2-7; 11 bases line up with TRBD1. From germline, CDR1 is LGHNA and CDR2 YNFKEQ. V lost 3 bases and J lost 1; bases outside the gene matches: 17. The CDR3 consists of 20 residues. This chain's CDR3 is CASSHLRREGDRGTSYEQYF. The CDR3 nucleotides read TGTGCCAGCAGCCACCTAAGACGGGAAGGGGACAGGGGGACTTCCTACGAGCAGTACTTC.

V is TRBV5-1 and J is TRBJ2-7, with 10 positions matching TRBD1. CDR3 length: 15 residues. CDR1 is SGHRS, CDR2 YFSETQ, per germline. The J segment lost 2 bases and the V segment lost 4 bases, leaving 6 bases of the junction unmatched. The CDR3 DNA reads TGCGCCAGCAGCCGAGGGACAGGGGAGGCCTACGAGCAGTACTTC. Translated, it gives CASSRGTGEAYEQYF.

V and J are TRBV7-6 and TRBJ1-1, with TRBD1 matching 9 bases. This CDR3 spans 14 amino acids. Germline V gene lookup returns CDR1 SGHVS and CDR2 FNYEAQ. J gave up 4 bases and V 1 base, and 1 base lay outside the gene matches. The CDR3 nucleotides are TGTGCCAGCAGCTTAGGACAGGGGGTCACTGAAGCTTTCTTT. It translates to CASSLGQGVTEAFF.

This sequence joins TRBV10-3 and TRBJ1-1, with D perhaps matching TRBD1 (5 bases). This CDR3 has 15 residues. The V gene's germline CDR1 is ENHRY and CDR2 SYGVKD. The ends were cut back, 4 bases at V and 4 bases at J, with 16 bases in the middle. CDR3 sequence (DNA): TGTGCCATCAGTGGGTCCGTCCGGGGGGGCACTGAAGCTTTCTTT. Translation: CAISGSVRGGTEAFF.

The rearrangement links TRBV27 to TRBJ2-5, with 10 positions matching TRBD2. Germline V gene lookup returns CDR1 MNHEY and CDR2 SMNVEV (reference sequence). Losses at the gene ends were 3 bases for V and 5 bases for J; bases not matched to a gene: 15. The CDR3 is 18 amino acids. CDR3 loop: CASSLGAGLAGASETQYF. CDR3 DNA sequence: TGTGCCAGCAGTTTGGGCGCGGGGCTAGCGGGAGCTTCGGAGACCCAGTACTTC.

The gene calls are TRBV15 and TRBJ1-1; 10 bases fit TRBD1. This CDR3 is 15 amino acids long. V shed 1 base and J 7 bases; nucleotides not matched to a gene: 6. Germline CDR1 LNHNV, CDR2 YYDKDF (reference sequence). Here the CDR3 DNA reads TGTGCCACCAGCAGAGTGAGACAGGGGGCGAGTGAAGCTTTCTTT. Translated, it gives CATSRVRQGASEAFF.

The rearrangement joins TRBV28 to TRBJ2-5; tentatively, D is TRBD2 (6 bases). Germline values: CDR1 MDHEN, CDR2 SYDVKM. This CDR3 has 14 residues. Trimming took off 7 bases at V and 5 bases at J, with 17 bases between the two ends. Here the CDR3 DNA reads TGTGCCAGCACTATGGGGGGTCAGCTGGAGACCCAGTACTTC. Protein: CASTMGGQLETQYF. The full variable domain, rest sourced from reference TRBV28 and TRBJ2-5, is DVKVTQSSRYLVKRTGEKVFLECVQDMDHENMFWYRQDPGLGLRLIYFSYDVKMKEKGDIPEGYSVSREKKERFSLILESASTNQTSMYLCASTMGGQLETQYFGPGTRLLVL.

The chain uses TRBV4-1 and TRBJ1-5; D is perhaps TRBD1 (6 bases). CDR1 and CDR2 from the germline V gene are MGHRA and YSYEKL. The CDR3 has 16 residues. V gave up 3 bases and J gave up 3 bases, with 15 bases separating them. CDR3 sequence: CASSQVPGVSNQPQHF. As DNA, the CDR3 is TGCGCCAGCAGCCAGGTCCCAGGGGTCTCCAATCAGCCCCAGCATTTT.

The J gene is TRBJ2-7, the V gene TRBV18; D ambiguous. This CDR3 region has 13 residues. Trimming took off 8 bases at V and 2 bases at J, with 13 bases between the two ends. CDR1 KGHSH and CDR2 LQKENI come from the germline V gene. The CDR3 DNA is TGTGCCAGCCGAAGCTCAACGACCTACGAGCAGTACTTC. This gives the protein CASRSSTTYEQYF.

The CDR3: CAIKTQGQPNNEQFF. The CDR3 coding sequence is TGTGCCATCAAAACACAGGGCCAACCAAACAATGAGCAGTTCTTC. The gene calls are TRBV10-3 and TRBJ2-1; D might be TRBD1 (6 bases). Germline assignment: CDR1 ENHRY and CDR2 SYGVKD. V was cut by 7 bases and J by 5 bases, with 18 bases left in between. This CDR3 region has 15 residues.